This TCR beta chain comes out of a study of response to subunit inactivated influenza vaccine. Overall study findings and caveats: It was the authors' suggestion that each seasonal influenza vaccination recruits few new T cells.

This clonotype has just a few counts. Its cognate antigen is unknown. One entry per CDR3 protein, called by TCRdb with MiXCR from the RT-PCR reads. This table has approximately 570,000 distinct CDR3 sequences, around 8% appearing once. The CDR3 contains 19 residues. Trimming took 0 bases from V and 0 from J, leaving 18 bases between them. Germline V gene lookup returns CDR1 LNHNV and CDR2 YYDKDF (reference sequence). This receptor was obtained from a man aged 45 to 75 who received an inactivated influenza vaccine. The specimen comprised PBMCs from blood, sampled around 25 months after vaccination. The chain employs TRBV15 and TRBJ1-5, with D perhaps matching TRBD1 (5 bases). CDR3 loop: CATSRDPPGPRYSNQPQHF. For the CDR3, the DNA is TGTGCCACCAGCAGAGATCCGCCGGGGCCTCGATATAGCAATCAGCCCCAGCATTTT.